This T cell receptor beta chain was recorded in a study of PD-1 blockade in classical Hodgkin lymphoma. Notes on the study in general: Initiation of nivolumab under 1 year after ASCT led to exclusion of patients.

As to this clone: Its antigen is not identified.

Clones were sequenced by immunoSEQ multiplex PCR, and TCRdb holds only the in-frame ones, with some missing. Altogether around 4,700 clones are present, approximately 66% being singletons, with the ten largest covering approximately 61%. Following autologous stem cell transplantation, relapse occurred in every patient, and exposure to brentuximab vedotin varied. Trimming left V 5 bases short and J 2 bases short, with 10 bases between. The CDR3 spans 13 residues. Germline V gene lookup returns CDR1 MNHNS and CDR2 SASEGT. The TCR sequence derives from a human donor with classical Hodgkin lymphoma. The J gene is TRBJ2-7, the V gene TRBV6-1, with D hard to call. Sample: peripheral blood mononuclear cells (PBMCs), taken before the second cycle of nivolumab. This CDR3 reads CASSWQATYEQYF. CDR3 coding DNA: TGTGCCAGCAGTTGGCAGGCTACCTACGAGCAGTACTTC.